Following are 19 T cell receptor beta chains from one sample sequenced in a study of molecular identifiers for immune sequencing clone quantification. MiXCR, run by TCRdb on the PCR reads, gives a single entry per CDR3 protein. The data show over 550,000 distinct CDR3 sequences, with over 25% seen just once and about 0.84% held by the top ten. The sequenced sample consisted of naive CD8+ T cells from blood, with Jurkat cell RNA spiked in. Specified subset: FACS-sorted CD8+CD4-CCR7+CD45RA+ naive T cells. These receptors came from a human donor in good health. Some libraries in this study had Jurkat cell RNA spiked in.

On this clonotype: The CDR3 does not end in the conserved phenylalanine or tryptophan, so this is likely a read error. V and J are TRBV20-1 and TRBJ2-5; D is uncertain. CDR3 length: 12 amino acids. The germline gives CDR1 DFQATT, CDR2 SNEGSKA (reference sequence). Trimming took 1 base from V and 1 from J, leaving 4 bases between them. CDR3 sequence (DNA): TGCAGTGCTAGAGGCAGCCAAGAGACCCAGTACGTC. The encoded protein is CSARGSQETQYV.

This clonotype was detected a few times. One junction end does not reproduce the germline sequence, and a read error may be involved. CDR3 sequence (DNA): TGTGCCTGCAGCTTGGAGGGGACAGGGGTCTACGAGCAGTACTTC. The encoded protein is CACSLEGTGVYEQYF. The J gene is TRBJ2-7, the V gene TRBV5-4; TRBD1 aligns across 10 bases. CDR1 SGHNT and CDR2 YYREEE come from the germline V gene (reference sequence). The CDR3 is 15 amino acids.

The chain employs TRBV4-3 and TRBJ1-5; D is unclear. The germline V gene encodes CDR1 LGHNA and CDR2 YSLEER. There are 15 residues in the CDR3. V was trimmed by 8 bases and J by 6 bases, leaving 20 bases between them. CDR3 residues: CASRRGLSGVQPQHF. DNA for the CDR3: TGCGCCAGCCGCCGAGGGCTCTCCGGAGTTCAGCCCCAGCATTTT.

The V gene is TRBV6-2 or TRBV6-3, the J gene TRBJ2-7; D is ambiguous. CDR3 size: 12 residues. Germline-derived CDR1 and CDR2 are MNHEY and SVGEGT. V was clipped by 0 bases and J by 6 bases, with 6 bases between them. The CDR3 nucleotides are TGTGCCAGCAGTTACTCGTTCGCCGAGCAGTACTTC. Protein sequence: CASSYSFAEQYF.

The V call is TRBV21-1, the J call TRBJ2-7; TRBD2, the table's D call, was not compared with the DNA. TRBV21-1 is flagged as a pseudogene. CDR3 length: 15 amino acids. CDR3 coding DNA: TGTGCCAGCAGCAAATCAGGCGGGGGGCCGAACGAGCAGTACTTC. This gives the protein CASSKSGGGPNEQYF.

This clonotype was seen many times. CDR3 loop: CASSLAGQGSYEQYF. In DNA form, the CDR3 reads TGCGCCAGCAGCTTGGCGGGACAGGGCTCCTACGAGCAGTACTTC. The V and J genes are TRBV5-1 and TRBJ2-7; TRBD1 matches at 9 bases. The V and J ends lost 0 bases and 0 bases, in that order; junction bases with no gene match: 1. In germline, CDR1 is SGHRS, CDR2 YFSETQ. CDR3 length: 15 residues.

The table lists this clonotype with many counts. The J gene is TRBJ2-1, the V gene TRBV6-2 or TRBV6-3, with 10 positions matching TRBD2. This CDR3 region has 15 residues. V lost 4 bases, J lost 6 bases, and 6 bases stayed unmatched. The germline CDR1 and CDR2 sequences are MNHEY and SVGEGT. CDR3 bases: TGTGCCAGCAGTTTTGGGCTAGCGGGAGTCAATGAGCAGTTCTTC. It yields the protein CASSFGLAGVNEQFF.

The chain uses TRBV6-5 and TRBJ1-3; D gene unclear. Between the trimmed V and J ends, which lost 2 bases and 5 bases, there was a span of 10 bases. The CDR3 runs 14 residues. Germline CDR1 reads MNHEY; CDR2 reads SVGAGI. The CDR3 here is CASSYRATRNTIYF. CDR3 DNA: TGTGCCAGCAGTTACCGGGCAACTCGAAACACCATATATTTT.

The chain joins TRBV7-9 to TRBJ2-1, with D maybe TRBD2 (6 bases). The ends were cut back, 5 bases at V and 0 bases at J, with 11 bases in the middle. Germline V gene sequence: CDR1 SEHNR, CDR2 FQNEAQ (reference sequence). The CDR3 is made up of 15 amino acids. The DNA of the CDR3 is TGTGCCAGCAGCCTTGGACTATTCTCCTACAATGAGCAGTTCTTC. Protein sequence: CASSLGLFSYNEQFF.

This chain's CDR3 is CASSSNSGRSYNEQFF. The CDR3 DNA sequence: TGTGCCAGTAGCAGCAATAGCGGGAGGTCGTACAATGAGCAGTTCTTC. The genes are TRBV19 and TRBJ2-1; 10 bases are a match to TRBD2. The germline V gene encodes CDR1 LNHDA and CDR2 SQIVND (reference sequence). The CDR3 loop spans 16 amino acids. The V and J ends lost 6 bases and 4 bases, in that order; junction bases with no gene match: 9.

For this clonotype: Because the CDR3 is missing its conserved closing phenylalanine or tryptophan, this is likely a read error. The V and J genes are TRBV7-9 and TRBJ2-2; 8 positions agree with TRBD1. This CDR3 contains 16 residues. Germline loops: CDR1 SEHNR, CDR2 FQNEAQ (reference sequence). V lost 5 bases and J lost 1; bases outside the gene matches: 6. The CDR3 DNA is TGTGCCAGCAGCCGAGAGACAGGGGTGAACACCGGGGAGCTGTTTTCT. Translation gives CASSRETGVNTGELFS.

The V gene is TRBV7-7, the J gene TRBJ1-1; D not resolved. The V gene lost 5 bases and the J gene lost 8 bases, with 12 bases spanning the gap. CDR1 and CDR2 from the germline V gene are SSHAT and FNYEAQ (reference sequence). CDR3 length: 12 residues. The CDR3 spells CASSPLSGEAFF. CDR3 nucleotide sequence: TGTGCCAGCAGCCCCTTGTCGGGGGAAGCTTTCTTT. The variable domain in full, with the rest retrieved from reference TRBV7-7 and TRBJ1-1, is GAGVSQSPRYKVTKRGQDVTLRCDPISSHATLYWYQQALGQGPEFLTYFNYEAQPDKSGLPSDRFSAERPEGSISTLTIQRTEQRDSAMYRCASSPLSGEAFFGQGTRLTVV.

At least ten counts were recorded for this clonotype. CDR3 in amino acids: CASSPGTFWEQYF. CDR3 DNA: TGTGCCAGTAGTCCAGGGACCTTTTGGGAGCAGTACTTC. The chain uses TRBV19 and TRBJ2-7; D might be TRBD1 or TRBD2, each matching 5 bases. CDR1 and CDR2 from the germline V gene are LNHDA and SQIVND (reference sequence). The length of the CDR3 is 13 residues. V lost 5 bases to trimming and J lost 7 bases, with 15 bases between them.

A note on this clonotype: It may be a read error: a sequence one base away is much more abundant. This rearrangement joins TRBV7-9 to TRBJ1-1; no clear D. There are 15 residues in the CDR3. Germline V gene lookup returns CDR1 SEHNR and CDR2 FQNEAQ (reference sequence). The CDR3 is CAGSPGGGLNTEAFF. The CDR3 region has the DNA TGTGCCGGCAGCCCAGGCGGAGGGTTGAACACTGAAGCTTTCTTT.

This clonotype was observed many times. The J gene is TRBJ1-2, the V gene TRBV29-1; D ambiguous. CDR1 and CDR2 from the germline V gene are SQVTM and ANQGSEA. The CDR3 runs to 13 residues. V was pared by 7 bases and J by 4 bases, with 16 bases between. CDR3 bases: TGCAGCGCCCATAATGAGGAAACCTATGGCTACACCTTC. It translates to CSAHNEETYGYTF. The entire variable domain, with the rest obtained from reference TRBV29-1 and TRBJ1-2, is as follows: SAVISQKPSRDICQRGTSLTIQCQVDSQVTMMFWYRQQPGQSLTLIATANQGSEATYESGFVIDKFPISRPNLTFSTLTVSNMSPEDSSIYLCSAHNEETYGYTFGSGTRLTVV.

This clonotype showed up just a few times. The chain couples TRBV11-2 to TRBJ2-1; TRBD2 matches 8 bases. The germline CDR1 and CDR2 sequences are SGHAT and FQNNGV. This CDR3 has 19 amino acids. V dropped 0 bases and J dropped 3; count of bases not matched to a gene: 13. CDR3 protein: CASSLDLTKLAAYYNEQFF. Written as DNA, the CDR3 is TGTGCCAGCAGCTTAGATCTTACGAAACTAGCGGCTTACTACAATGAGCAGTTCTTC.

As concerns this clonotype: The conserved final phenylalanine or tryptophan is absent from the CDR3, which likely points to a read error. The gene calls are TRBV5-5 and TRBJ2-7, with TRBD2 identical over 8 bases. The germline CDR1 and CDR2 sequences are SGHKS and YYEKEE (reference sequence). V shed 1 base and J 5 bases; nucleotides not matched to a gene: 8. The CDR3 covers 15 residues. The CDR3 protein is CASSLQLAVANEQYL. The CDR3 nucleotides read TGTGCCAGCAGCTTGCAACTAGCGGTCGCGAACGAGCAGTACTTA.

Comments on this clonotype: Since a much larger clone is just one base distant, this may be a read error. This chain connects TRBV25-1 to TRBJ2-7; no clear D gene. The CDR3 length is 15 residues. Germline values: CDR1 MGHDK, CDR2 SYGVNS. The CDR3 loop is CASSEPYVGAYERYF. As DNA, the CDR3 is TGTGCCAGCAGTGAACCGTACGTGGGTGCCTACGAGCGGTACTTC.

The chain has TRBV27 and TRBJ2-7; no reliable D call. Looked up from germline, CDR1 is MNHEY and CDR2 is SMNVEV (reference sequence). Trimming pared 2 bases from V and 2 bases from J, leaving 7 bases between. CDR3 size: 13 residues. The CDR3 sequence is CASSLTIAYEQYF. CDR3 DNA: TGTGCCAGCAGTTTAACCATAGCCTACGAGCAGTACTTC.